This T cell receptor beta chain was observed in a study of technical replicates of blood from a handful of donors. TCRdb's copy holds only in-frame clones and misses some; the assay was immunoSEQ multiplex PCR. The data hold 45,000 to 65,000 clones, with roughly 92% observed a single time. This clone is a singleton in its sample. J gave up 4 bases and V 5 bases, and 14 bases lay outside the gene matches. CDR3 length equals 17 residues. Germline CDR1 is MDHEN and CDR2 is SYDVKM. The sequence came from a human donor in good health. Sequenced material: T cells isolated from PBMCs. The chain links TRBV28 to TRBJ2-1, with 7 bases identical to TRBD1. CDR3 residues: CASSEPAGGMGYNEQFF. CDR3 sequence (DNA): TGTGCCAGCAGTGAACCCGCAGGGGGAATGGGATACAATGAGCAGTTCTTC.